Given below is one T cell receptor beta chain in context. What it binds is not known. The entry originates in a study of long-term antiretroviral therapy in people with HIV. General observations from the study: In the period from the mid-2000s to the late 2010s, blood was collected, possibly under older ART regimens. Whereas controls had wider CDR3 length ranges, HIV repertoires had narrower ones. ART adherence was not documented, and neither viral resistance nor therapy changes had any data. With ART, diversity went up but was still lower than in transplant donor controls.

Researchers ran immunoSEQ v3.0 at survey level. Generated by immunoSEQ multiplex PCR, the TCRdb table keeps only in-frame clones and is missing some. The table records under 20,000 clones, 65% to 85% of them present only once. Per germline, CDR1 SGHVS and CDR2 FQNEAQ. CDR3 size: 14 residues. V dropped 1 base and J dropped 7 bases, with 13 bases sitting between them. This clonotype originated in a man aged 25-40 years with HIV. Sample: unsorted PBMCs, taken around 1.2 years before starting antiretroviral therapy. The chain joins TRBV7-8 to TRBJ1-1, with D possibly being TRBD1 (5 bases). Here the CDR3 reads CASSLGGIGGEAFF. For the CDR3, the DNA is TGTGCCAGCAGCTTAGGGGGGATTGGGGGTGAAGCTTTCTTT. The full variable domain, with the rest looked up from reference TRBV7-8 and TRBJ1-1, is GAGVSQSPRYKVAKRGQDVALRCDPISGHVSLFWYQQALGQGPEFLTYFQNEAQLDKSGLPSDRFFAERPEGSVSTLKIQRTQQEDSAVYLCASSLGGIGGEAFFGQGTRLTVV.